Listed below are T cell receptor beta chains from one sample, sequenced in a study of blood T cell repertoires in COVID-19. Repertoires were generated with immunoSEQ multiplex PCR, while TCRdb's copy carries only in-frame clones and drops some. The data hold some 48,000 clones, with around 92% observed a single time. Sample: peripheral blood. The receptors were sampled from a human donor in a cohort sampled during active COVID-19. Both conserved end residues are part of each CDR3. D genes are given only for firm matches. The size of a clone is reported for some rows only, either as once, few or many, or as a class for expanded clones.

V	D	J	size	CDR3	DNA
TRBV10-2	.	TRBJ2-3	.	CASSESDSYTDTQYF	TGCGCCAGCAGTGAGTCGGACAGCTACACAGATACGCAGTATTTT
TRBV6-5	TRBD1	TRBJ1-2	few	CASSQDRGGGYTF	TGTGCCAGCAGTCAGGACAGGGGAGGGGGCTACACCTTC
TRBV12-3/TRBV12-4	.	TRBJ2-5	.	CASSRQQETQYF	TGTGCCAGCAGTAGACAGCAAGAGACCCAGTACTTC
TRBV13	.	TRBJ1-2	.	CASSLTPQGKYGYTF	TGTGCCAGCAGCTTAACCCCACAGGGAAAGTATGGCTACACCTTC
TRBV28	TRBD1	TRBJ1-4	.	CASSSFTQGIQKLFF	TGTGCCAGCAGTTCCTTCACACAGGGGATCCAAAAACTGTTTTTT
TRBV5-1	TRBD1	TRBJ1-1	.	CASSQTRQGVTEAFF	TGCGCCAGCAGCCAGACGAGACAGGGTGTTACTGAAGCTTTCTTT
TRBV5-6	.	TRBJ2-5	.	CASSLGGGAPLETQYF	TGTGCCAGCAGCTTGGGAGGGGGGGCCCCATTAGAGACCCAGTACTTC
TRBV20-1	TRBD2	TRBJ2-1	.	CSASVLTSGIGEQFF	TGCAGTGCTAGTGTTTTGACTAGCGGGATTGGGGAGCAGTTCTTC
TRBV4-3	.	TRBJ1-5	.	CASSQDNWSGTGQPQHF	TGCGCCAGCAGCCAAGATAATTGGTCTGGTACCGGTCAGCCCCAGCATTTT
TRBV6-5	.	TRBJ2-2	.	CAIRAQRPNTGELFF	TGTGCCATTCGAGCTCAGAGGCCGAACACCGGGGAGCTGTTTTTT